This T cell receptor beta chain was profiled in a study of graft-versus-host responses after intestinal transplantation. TCRdb's copy holds only in-frame clones and misses some; the assay was immunoSEQ multiplex PCR. The table lists roughly 90,000 clones, roughly nine tenths of them singletons, with around 0.27% in the top ten. General study results and limits: In patients with graft-donor T cell macrochimerism, allograft graft-versus-host to host-versus-graft clonal ratios were high. After transplant, early declines in HvG clones were associated with peak levels of circulating GvH clones. Recipient marrow harbored GvH clones, some of which surfaced first in ileum or blood.

On this clone: The target antigen is unknown.

This CDR3 region has 16 residues. The V gene's germline CDR1 is SGDLS and CDR2 YYNGEE. Trimming stripped 4 bases from V and 5 bases from J, with 20 bases between. The sequences come from unstimulated CD4+ T cells sorted from spleen or lymph node cells, collected before transplant. The clonotype originates from a human donor who was the organ donor for an intestinal transplant. The chain recombines TRBV9 with TRBJ2-3, with D maybe TRBD2 (5 bases). The CDR3 coding sequence is TGTGCCAGCAGCCCAAGGGATCAGCTTGCGGGAGATACGCAGTATTTT. This encodes CASSPRDQLAGDTQYF.